The 20 T cell receptor beta chains below were found in one sample sequenced in a study of shared clonotypes between healthy human individuals. The naive CD8 subset, CD45RO-negative cells positively selected for CCR7, excluded terminally differentiated effector memory CD45RA+ cells. Measured with immunoSEQ multiplex PCR; TCRdb has only the in-frame clones, and not every one. Altogether about 2.2 million clones are present, 90% to 95% being singletons, with the ten largest covering less than 2%. Sequenced: naive CD8+ T cells from PBMCs. Source of these receptors: a man aged 18 to 30 in good health. Some clones in this sample may be carry-over from other donors' samples.

The gene calls are TRBV19 and TRBJ2-5, with D perhaps being TRBD1 or TRBD2 (6 bases each). V dropped 7 bases and J dropped 5 bases, with 14 bases sitting between them. CDR1 is LNHDA, CDR2 SQIVND, per germline (reference sequence). The CDR3 is 13 amino acids. CDR3 DNA sequence: TGTGCCAGTACGGGGGCGCAGGGGGAGACCCAGTACTTC. Translated: CASTGAQGETQYF. Full variable domain (rest looked up from reference TRBV19 and TRBJ2-5): DGGITQSPKYLFRKEGQNVTLSCEQNLNHDAMYWYRQDPGQGLRLIYYSQIVNDFQKGDIAEGYSVSREKKESFPLTVTSAQKNPTAFYLCASTGAQGETQYFGPGTRLLVL.

This rearrangement joins TRBV4-1 to TRBJ2-7; 7 bases align to TRBD2. Germline CDR1 MGHRA, CDR2 YSYEKL. This CDR3 spans 17 amino acids. Germline trimming cut 4 bases from V and 4 bases from J; bases unmatched to any gene: 16. This CDR3 is CASSPTTLGGSSYEQYF. The DNA for the CDR3 is TGCGCCAGCAGCCCGACCACCCTCGGCGGGAGTAGTTACGAGCAGTACTTC.

The rearrangement uses TRBV9 and TRBJ1-3; the D is unclear. Germline V CDR1 and CDR2: SGDLS, YYNGEE. The CDR3 loop spans 14 amino acids. Trimming shortened V by 0 bases and J by 3 bases, and 7 bases separated the two germline ends. The CDR3 nucleotides read TGTGCCAGCAGCGTAGCGCGTTTTGGAAACACCATATATTTT. This encodes CASSVARFGNTIYF.

CDR3 sequence (DNA): TGTGCCAGCAGCCCGCGAGGGCAGCTGAACACTGAAGCTTTCTTT. This sequence encodes CASSPRGQLNTEAFF. The V and J genes are TRBV7-8 and TRBJ1-1; D is uncertain. The CDR3 spans 15 residues. CDR1 SGHVS and CDR2 FQNEAQ come from the germline V gene. Trimming left V 5 bases short and J 0 bases short, with 13 bases between. Based on the CDR3 plus reference TRBV7-8 and TRBJ1-1, the full variable domain is GAGVSQSPRYKVAKRGQDVALRCDPISGHVSLFWYQQALGQGPEFLTYFQNEAQLDKSGLPSDRFFAERPEGSVSTLKIQRTQQEDSAVYLCASSPRGQLNTEAFFGQGTRLTVV.

V and J are TRBV7-9 and TRBJ1-4, with D possibly matching TRBD1 (6 bases). V dropped 1 base and J dropped 3 bases, with 12 bases sitting between them. Per germline, CDR1 SEHNR and CDR2 FQNEAQ (reference sequence). This CDR3 comprises 16 residues. CDR3 protein: CASSLDGGPANEKLFF. The CDR3 DNA is TGTGCCAGCAGCTTAGATGGGGGGCCAGCTAATGAAAAACTGTTTTTT.

The rearrangement links TRBV19 to TRBJ2-1, with 9 bases lining up with TRBD2. The ends lost 3 bases at V and 4 bases at J; junction bases unmatched: 4. Germline lookup yields CDR1 LNHDA and CDR2 SQIVND (reference sequence). The CDR3 is 15 residues long. The CDR3 sequence: CASSIASGMYNEQFF. The CDR3 DNA follows: TGTGCCAGTAGTATCGCTAGCGGGATGTACAATGAGCAGTTCTTC. Based on the CDR3 plus reference TRBV19 and TRBJ2-1, the full variable domain is DGGITQSPKYLFRKEGQNVTLSCEQNLNHDAMYWYRQDPGQGLRLIYYSQIVNDFQKGDIAEGYSVSREKKESFPLTVTSAQKNPTAFYLCASSIASGMYNEQFFGPGTRLTVL.

The chain uses TRBV30 and TRBJ2-1; the match to TRBD2 covers 7 bases. With V trimmed by 4 bases and J by 8 bases, 14 bases remained unmatched. The germline V gene encodes CDR1 GTSNPN and CDR2 SVGIG (reference sequence). This CDR3 is built from 15 residues. The CDR3 DNA reads TGTGCCTGGATAGTCGGGGAGGGCCTTTTTTATGAGCAGTTCTTC. It is translated as CAWIVGEGLFYEQFF.

V and J are TRBV5-6 and TRBJ2-3; D call uncertain. Trimming removed 2 bases at V and 4 bases at J, with 14 bases between. The CDR3 contains 15 residues. From germline, CDR1 is SGHDT and CDR2 YYEEEE. This CDR3 is CASSFGTRRADTQYF. CDR3 nucleotide sequence: TGTGCCAGCAGCTTTGGCACCCGCCGGGCAGATACGCAGTATTTT.

On this clone: Other DNA sequences of this sample code for an identical CDR3. The chain recombines TRBV7-9 with TRBJ2-1, with a possible D match to TRBD2 (5 bases). Between the trimmed V and J ends, which lost 1 base and 4 bases, there was a span of 14 bases. The CDR3 sequence is 16 residues long. Germline values: CDR1 SEHNR, CDR2 FQNEAQ (reference sequence). CDR3 sequence (DNA): TGTGCCAGCAGCTTAGGTCTGGCGGGCATTTACAATGAGCAGTTCTTC. It specifies CASSLGLAGIYNEQFF.

The chain recombines TRBV9 with TRBJ2-3, with TRBD2 identical over 7 bases. The V and J ends lost 3 bases and 2 bases, in that order; junction bases with no gene match: 18. CDR3 length equals 19 residues. Germline V gives CDR1 SGDLS, CDR2 YYNGEE. As DNA, the CDR3 is TGTGCCAGCAGCGCCCCTTCCGGGACTATATTTACCCTCACAGATACGCAGTATTTT. Its protein product is CASSAPSGTIFTLTDTQYF.

This rearrangement joins TRBV7-9 to TRBJ1-3; D is unresolved. The CDR3 consists of 12 residues. V was cut by 7 bases and J by 2 bases, with 6 bases left in between. Germline CDR1 SEHNR, CDR2 FQNEAQ (reference sequence). CDR3 loop: CASTVPGNTIYF. CDR3 DNA sequence: TGTGCCAGCACCGTGCCTGGAAACACCATATATTTT.

The chain joins TRBV7-9 to TRBJ2-5, with 12 nucleotides matching TRBD2. V shed 5 bases, J shed 3 bases, and the junction held 7 bases outside the gene matches. This CDR3 spans 16 amino acids. Germline CDR1 is SEHNR and CDR2 is FQNEAQ (reference sequence). The CDR3 protein is CASSRRLAGVEETQYF. In DNA, the CDR3 is TGTGCCAGCAGCCGACGACTAGCGGGAGTAGAAGAGACCCAGTACTTC.

In DNA, the CDR3 is TGTGCCAGTACCAAAGGGCCGACGGAGACCCAGTACTTC. It yields the protein CASTKGPTETQYF. This rearrangement joins TRBV19 to TRBJ2-5, with no clear D. Germline CDR1 LNHDA, CDR2 SQIVND (reference sequence). The CDR3 runs to 13 residues. Trimming shortened V by 7 bases and J by 5 bases, and 14 bases separated the two germline ends.

The rearrangement joins TRBV28 to TRBJ2-7; D is possibly TRBD1 (6 bases). The germline V and J ends were trimmed by 6 bases and 4 bases, with 25 bases remaining between them. This CDR3 contains 17 residues. Germline values: CDR1 MDHEN, CDR2 SYDVKM. The CDR3 is CASRVSHRTVIPYEQYF. CDR3 bases: TGTGCCAGCAGGGTATCCCATAGGACAGTTATCCCTTACGAGCAGTACTTC.

This chain connects TRBV5-6 to TRBJ1-5; 7 positions match TRBD1. The trim removed 4 bases at V and 3 bases at J, leaving 10 bases unmatched. There are 16 residues in the CDR3. CDR1 SGHDT and CDR2 YYEEEE come from the germline V gene. In nucleotides, the CDR3 is TGTGCCAGCAGCAACTGGACAGGACAACACAATCAGCCCCAGCATTTT. As protein: CASSNWTGQHNQPQHF. The whole variable domain, remainder taken from reference TRBV5-6 and TRBJ1-5, is DAGVTQSPTHLIKTRGQQVTLRCSPKSGHDTVSWYQQALGQGPQFIFQYYEEEERQRGNFPDRFSGHQFPNYSSELNVNALLLGDSALYLCASSNWTGQHNQPQHFGDGTRLSIL.

The rearrangement joins TRBV9 to TRBJ2-2; 13 bases map to TRBD2. Germline V gene lookup returns CDR1 SGDLS and CDR2 YYNGEE. The CDR3 runs to 17 residues. J lost 3 bases, V lost 3 bases, and 5 bases had no gene match. CDR3 loop: CASSGEGTSGDTGELFF. The CDR3 nucleotides are TGTGCCAGCAGCGGTGAAGGGACTAGCGGGGACACCGGGGAGCTGTTTTTT.

The chain is built from TRBV4-1 and TRBJ1-2; D possibly corresponds to TRBD1 (5 bases). With 3 bases removed from V and 4 bases from J, the gap between germline ends came to 15 bases. CDR3 length: 15 residues. The germline V gene encodes CDR1 MGHRA and CDR2 YSYEKL. The CDR3 protein is CASSHPGGMSYGYTF. CDR3 coding DNA: TGCGCCAGCAGCCACCCCGGGGGAATGAGCTATGGCTACACCTTC.

The J gene is TRBJ1-4, the V gene TRBV4-1; the D gene is possibly TRBD1 (6 bases). Trimming pared 4 bases from V and 1 base from J, leaving 19 bases between. Germline values: CDR1 MGHRA, CDR2 YSYEKL. There are 18 residues in the CDR3. The CDR3 reads CASSPPYRGGRTNEKLFF. In DNA form, the CDR3 reads TGCGCCAGCAGCCCGCCTTACCGTGGGGGGCGAACTAATGAAAAACTGTTTTTT.

This chain links TRBV29-1 with TRBJ1-2, with a tentative D call TRBD1 (5 bases). Germline CDR1 is SQVTM and CDR2 is ANQGSEA. This CDR3 region has 12 residues. V shed 1 base and J shed 7 bases, with 10 bases lying between them. The CDR3 DNA reads as TGCAGCGTTGAAGCACAGGTCCCTGGCTACACCTTC. It is translated as CSVEAQVPGYTF.

The chain employs TRBV6-1 and TRBJ2-5, with TRBD2 matching 8 bases. Germline lookup yields CDR1 MNHNS and CDR2 SASEGT. Trimming took 0 bases from V and 4 from J; bases not matched to a gene: 7. The CDR3 length is 16 residues. CDR3 protein: CASSEADFGRGETQYF. In nucleotides, the CDR3 is TGTGCCAGCAGTGAAGCAGATTTCGGGAGGGGAGAGACCCAGTACTTC.